The entry below gives a single T cell receptor beta chain sequence along with its context. The CDR3 covers 15 residues. CDR1 and CDR2 (germline): GTSNPN, SVGIG (reference sequence). The J segment lost 0 bases and the V segment lost 2 bases, leaving 6 bases of the junction unmatched. Sequencing relied on a cDNA template that was reverse transcribed from extracted RNA. Assay used: immunoSEQ multiplex PCR; TCRdb lists only in-frame clones, some missing. The sample includes approximately 220,000 clones, roughly two fifths of them seen just once. Treatment indicated: oral pan-JAK inhibitor, 5-10 mg twice daily. Lesional scalp punch biopsies and peripheral blood came from alopecia areata patients. The data belong to a study of CD8+ T cells in alopecia areata. Study at large: Tofacitinib treatment spanned 6 to 18 months, with 6 months off drug afterward.

The chain links TRBV30 to TRBJ2-7; 8 bases are shared with TRBD2. The TCR comes from a human donor with alopecia areata. The starting material was CD4+ T cells sorted from blood, obtained at roughly week 30, from a patient treated with tofacitinib. The CDR3: CAWSRGGLSSYEQYF. The CDR3 region has the DNA TGTGCCTGGAGTCGGGGGGGTCTTAGCTCCTACGAGCAGTACTTC.